The T cell receptor (beta chain) described here comes from a study of spatial heterogeneity in lung cancer (dated by TCRdb to about 2019). Describing the broader study: Donors were some 67 patients with early-stage, untreated non-small cell lung cancer from the lung TRACERx cohort. More beta-chain than alpha-chain transcripts were consistently detected, likely reflecting higher beta-chain transcript abundance. Nonsynonymous mutation counts, determined by whole-exome sequencing of tumor tissue, were related to TCR repertoire features. In the raw uncorrected reads, each unique combination of TCR and UMI appeared on average more than ten times. Follow-up PBMC samples were sequenced whenever available, and the median time to follow-up was 2 to 3 years after resection. At surgery, some 200 tumor regions, around 67 matched nontumor lung samples and 50 to 60 PBMC samples were TCR-sequenced for both alpha and beta chains. The study quantitatively compared TCR alpha and beta repertoires across multiple tumor regions, matched nontumor lung and blood in non-small cell lung cancer.

Libraries were prepared through 5' RACE. The run used a NextSeq 500. The TCR library protocol attached a unique molecular identifier to each TCR cDNA molecule to allow correction of PCR and sequencing errors. In the source study's methods: Decombinator tools were used for TCR identification, UMI-based error correction and CDR3 extraction. Expanded TCRs were defined as those above a frequency of 2 per 1,000, corresponding to the top 1% of the tumor frequency distribution. Each repertoire was subsampled 100 times to 5,000 TCRs, after which Renyi diversity was computed with the R vegan package. CDR3 similarity networks were built from amino acid triplet string-kernel similarity, connecting CDR3s with pairwise similarity above 0.82. Clones were called with MiXCR by TCRdb after fastp trimmed the public reads at Q25, and only in-frame beta chains were retained. Each record represents a unique CDR3 protein, reported with the most common genes and DNA among its rows. TCRdb assigned the V and J calls; the authors' analysis was not used. This sample lists more than 95,000 distinct CDR3 sequences; more than 10% were detected once. 15% to 20% of the sample belongs to the ten largest clones.

In the paper's terms, the time point label means: blood at routine non-recurrence follow-up after resection. TCR sequencing used whole RNA extracted from tumor and nontumor lung tissue, or from cryopreserved PBMC samples, without cell sorting. Only patients for whom sufficient RNA was available from at least two tumor regions were selected for TCR sequencing. Trimming takes 3 bases from V and 7 bases from J, and the germline ends sit 10 bases apart. CDR3 length: 13 amino acids, cysteine to phenylalanine. Only CDR3 DNA remains: 39 bases, in frame from the first base. What the study reported, not specific to this receptor: Comparisons of baseline and follow-up blood repertoires included only approximately 15 patients. Ubiquitous expanded tumor TCRs were detected in blood more often at tumor resection than at routine follow-up. Confirming at a functional level the hypothesis that regional TCRs recognize regional mutations was considered to require additional single-cell paired TCR alpha and beta sequencing.

This clonotype came up a few times. Its recognized antigen is unknown. No much larger clone is present one base from it, and per-base qualities are unavailable. The sequence is built from TRBV12-3 or TRBV12-4 and TRBJ1-5; too little of a D gene remains to name it. Sequenced here: PBMCs, sampled at follow-up. The sequence came from a male donor with early-stage non-small cell lung cancer. The CDR3 region has the sequence CASSFLGGQPQHF. The bases are TGTGCCAGCAGTTTTTTGGGCGGACAGCCCCAGCATTTT.